The rows below give T cell receptor beta chains drawn from one sample of a study of CXCR3-negative and CXCR3-positive naive CD8 T cells. Using the 5' RACE reads, TCRdb records one entry per CDR3 protein without DNA. The sample table sets out fewer than 60,000 distinct CDR3 sequences. Sequenced: naive CXCR3- CD8+ T cells from blood. Receptor source: a human donor in good health. Some clones in this sample may be carry-over from other donors' samples. CDR3s include the opening cysteine and the closing phenylalanine or tryptophan. The order of the fields is J gene, V gene, CDR3 protein.

>TRBJ2-3|TRBV5-1
CASSDDSGRTQYF
>TRBJ2-1|TRBV29-1
CSVEFVGGRSYNEQFF
>TRBJ1-1|TRBV6-5
CASSAGFRGFEAFF
>TRBJ1-5|TRBV29-1
CSVADSRAGQPQHF
>TRBJ2-3|TRBV7-9
CASSLSREALGDTQYF
>TRBJ2-7|TRBV28
CASSFPDSSYEQYF
>TRBJ2-7|TRBV11-3
CASSQGGELEQYF
>TRBJ2-1|TRBV10-1
CASSEPDSDFIGTRSYNEQFF
>TRBJ2-7|TRBV29-1
CSVSLGQGPYEQYF
>TRBJ1-1|TRBV3-1
CASSQDGRVTEAFF
>TRBJ2-1|TRBV6-2/TRBV6-3
CASCRTSGADEQFF
>TRBJ2-5|TRBV9
CASSEGLAGVLETQYF